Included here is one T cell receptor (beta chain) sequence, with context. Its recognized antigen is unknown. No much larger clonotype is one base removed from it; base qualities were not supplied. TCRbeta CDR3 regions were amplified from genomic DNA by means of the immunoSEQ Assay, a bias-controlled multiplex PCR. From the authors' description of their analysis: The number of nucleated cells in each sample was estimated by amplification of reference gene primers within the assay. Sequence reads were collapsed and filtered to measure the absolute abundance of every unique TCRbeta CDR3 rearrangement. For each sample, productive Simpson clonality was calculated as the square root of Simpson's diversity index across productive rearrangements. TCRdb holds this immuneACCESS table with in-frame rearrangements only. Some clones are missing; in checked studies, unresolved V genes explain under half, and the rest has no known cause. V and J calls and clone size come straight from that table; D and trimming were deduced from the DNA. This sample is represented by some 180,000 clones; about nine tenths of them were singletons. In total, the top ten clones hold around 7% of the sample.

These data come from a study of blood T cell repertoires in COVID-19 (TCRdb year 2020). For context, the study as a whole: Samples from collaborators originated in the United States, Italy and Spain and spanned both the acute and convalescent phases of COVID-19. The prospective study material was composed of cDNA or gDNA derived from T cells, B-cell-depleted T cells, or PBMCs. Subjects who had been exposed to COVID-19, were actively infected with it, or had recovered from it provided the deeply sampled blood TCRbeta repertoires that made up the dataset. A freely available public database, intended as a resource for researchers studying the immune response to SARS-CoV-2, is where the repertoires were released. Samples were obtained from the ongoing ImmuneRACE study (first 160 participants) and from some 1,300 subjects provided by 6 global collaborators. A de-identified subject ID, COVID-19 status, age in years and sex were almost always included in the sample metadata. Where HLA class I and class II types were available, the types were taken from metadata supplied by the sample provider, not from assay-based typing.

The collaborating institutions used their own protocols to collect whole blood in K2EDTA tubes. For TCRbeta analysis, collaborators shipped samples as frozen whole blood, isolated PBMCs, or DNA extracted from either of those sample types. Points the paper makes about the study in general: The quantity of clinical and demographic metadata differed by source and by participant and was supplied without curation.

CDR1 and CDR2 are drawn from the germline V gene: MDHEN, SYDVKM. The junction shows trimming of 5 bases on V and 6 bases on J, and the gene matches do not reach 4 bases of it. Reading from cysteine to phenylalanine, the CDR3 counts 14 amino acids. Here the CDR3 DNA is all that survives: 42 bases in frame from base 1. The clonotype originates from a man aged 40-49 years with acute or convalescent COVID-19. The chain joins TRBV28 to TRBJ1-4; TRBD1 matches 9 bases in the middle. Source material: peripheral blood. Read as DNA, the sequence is TGTGCCAGCAGTGAGGGACAGGGTTATGAAAAACTGTTTTTT. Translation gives CASSEGQGYEKLFF.